This T cell receptor beta chain was identified during a study of T cells in Graves' hyperthyroidism and ophthalmopathy. Study results and caveats: In the blood, most expanded thyroid clonotypes above 0.001 appeared as well.

Patients having uncontrolled infection, another autoimmune disease, pregnancy or lactation were not included. The study based diagnoses on clinical symptoms, serum thyroxine and TRAb, thyroid ultrasound and orbital computed tomography. In this sample, this clonotype turned up many times. Its antigen remains unidentified. Using RNA transcripts as the source, TCR beta CDR3 regions were amplified. An initial round of RT-PCR targeting the TCR CDR3 relied on the HTBI primer set. In TCRdb, the multiplex PCR reads were re-called with MiXCR into one record per CDR3 protein. The profile shows 600,000 or so distinct CDR3 sequences, approximately 14% of them singletons. Unmatched junction bases numbered 6, after V lost 1 base and J lost 4 bases. CDR1 is SGHNT and CDR2 is YENEEA in the germline V gene. The CDR3 extends over 15 amino acids.

The J gene is TRBJ2-7, the V gene TRBV11-3; 8 bases fit TRBD1. The sequence was collected from a woman between 45 and 65 years old with Graves' ophthalmopathy. Sequencing input: blood. The chain's CDR3 is CASSLVQGAGYEQYF. CDR3 nucleotide sequence: TGTGCCAGCAGCTTAGTCCAGGGGGCGGGGTACGAGCAGTACTTC.